Below, 30 T cell receptor beta chains from the same sample are listed, as sequenced in a study of blood T cell repertoires in COVID-19. Only in-frame clones appear in the TCRdb table, and some are missing; sequencing was by immunoSEQ multiplex PCR. The data show around 69,000 clones, with about 91% seen just once and less than 5.5% held by the top ten. The sample comprised peripheral blood. The receptors shown here come from a woman in her fifties or sixties with active COVID-19.

The J gene is TRBJ1-3, the V gene TRBV5-1; 7 bases are a match to TRBD1. Germline CDR1 and CDR2: SGHRS and YFSETQ. V shed 1 base, J shed 2 bases, and the junction held 0 bases outside the gene matches. This CDR3 is built from 14 residues. CDR3 residues: CASSLTGAGNTIYF. CDR3 DNA sequence: TGCGCCAGCAGCTTGACAGGGGCTGGAAACACCATATATTTT. Together with reference TRBV5-1 and TRBJ1-3, the CDR3 gives the full variable domain: KAGVTQTPRYLIKTRGQQVTLSCSPISGHRSVSWYQQTPGQGLQFLFEYFSETQRNKGNFPGRFSGRQFSNSRSEMNVSTLELGDSALYLCASSLTGAGNTIYFGEGSWLTVV.

V is TRBV11-3 and J is TRBJ2-3; TRBD2 might be the D (5 bases). The CDR3 consists of 14 residues. Germline loops: CDR1 SGHNT, CDR2 YENEEA. Trimming left V 5 bases short and J 3 bases short, with 12 bases between. CDR3 sequence reads: CASSRARGTDTQYF. CDR3 nucleotides: TGTGCCAGCAGCCGAGCGCGCGGGACAGATACGCAGTATTTT.

V usage is TRBV19 and J usage is TRBJ2-7; D is possibly TRBD2 (5 bases). Trimming took 5 bases from V and 6 from J, leaving 14 bases between them. Germline-derived CDR1 and CDR2 are LNHDA and SQIVND (reference sequence). This CDR3 spans 13 amino acids. The CDR3 region has the DNA TGTGCCAGTAGTGGGTTGGAGGCGGGCGAGCAGTACTTC. This sequence encodes CASSGLEAGEQYF.

This chain joins TRBV7-6 and TRBJ1-3; D perhaps matches TRBD1 (6 bases). V lost 1 base to trimming and J lost 0 bases, with 16 bases between them. Germline V gene sequence: CDR1 SGHVS, CDR2 FNYEAQ. CDR3 length: 18 residues. The CDR3 region is CASSLGTVSLDSGNTIYF. The CDR3 bases are TGTGCCAGCAGCTTAGGGACAGTCTCGTTAGACTCTGGAAACACCATATATTTT.

The V call is TRBV15, the J call TRBJ2-1, with a tentative D call TRBD1 (6 bases). Deletions cut 2 bases from V and 6 bases from J, with 11 bases between. The CDR3 spans 14 residues. In germline, CDR1 is LNHNV, CDR2 YYDKDF (reference sequence). The CDR3 DNA sequence: TGTGCCACCAGCAGACCGACAGGCCCCAATGAGCAGTTCTTC. Its protein is CATSRPTGPNEQFF.

The genes are TRBV7-6 and TRBJ2-7; D is perhaps TRBD1 (6 bases). Germline CDR1 and CDR2: SGHVS and FNYEAQ. V was cut by 1 base and J by 3 bases, with 16 bases left in between. This CDR3 is built from 16 residues. CDR3 residues: CASSLGTAEPYYEQYF. The CDR3 DNA sequence: TGTGCCAGCAGCTTAGGGACAGCCGAGCCCTACTACGAGCAGTACTTC.

The CDR3 DNA reads as TGCGCCAGCAGCTCAGACCCGGGGAACACTGAAGCTTTCTTT. It encodes CASSSDPGNTEAFF. V usage is TRBV5-1 and J usage is TRBJ1-1; D call uncertain. The CDR3 contains 14 residues. V lost 3 bases and J lost 1, with 10 bases in between. The germline gives CDR1 SGHRS, CDR2 YFSETQ.

V and J are TRBV5-6 and TRBJ2-1; tentative D call: TRBD2 (5 bases). CDR1 is SGHDT, CDR2 YYEEEE, per germline. The CDR3 extends over 12 amino acids. Trimming pared 2 bases from V and 15 bases from J, leaving 15 bases between. The CDR3 nucleotides are TGTGCCAGCAGCTTCAAAAGCGGTGAAGGGTTCTTC. It encodes CASSFKSGEGFF.

The CDR3 is CASSLERAGLGDNEQYF. CDR3 nucleotides: TGTGCCAGCAGCTTGGAAAGGGCTGGGCTAGGGGACAACGAGCAGTACTTC. The chain recombines TRBV7-8 with TRBJ2-7, with D possibly matching TRBD1 (6 bases). The germline CDR1 and CDR2 sequences are SGHVS and FQNEAQ. The V and J ends lost 3 bases and 5 bases respectively, with 23 bases between them. CDR3 length: 17 residues.

This clone was recorded once. The chain links TRBV28 to TRBJ2-1; 10 bases map to TRBD1. After removal of 7 bases from V and 5 bases from J, the junction contained 11 bases not matched to a gene. This CDR3 has 16 residues. Per the germline V gene, CDR1 is MDHEN and CDR2 is SYDVKM. The CDR3 is CASTPLPGQGNNEQFF. For the CDR3, the DNA is TGTGCCAGCACCCCCCTACCGGGACAGGGGAACAATGAGCAGTTCTTC.

Here the CDR3 reads CASSVGGGGRYEQYF. DNA for the CDR3: TGTGCCAGCAGCGTTGGAGGCGGGGGGCGGTACGAGCAGTACTTC. This chain uses TRBV9 with TRBJ2-7; 8 positions agree with TRBD2. The V segment lost 2 bases and the J segment 4 bases; nucleotides outside the gene matches: 8. In germline, CDR1 is SGDLS, CDR2 YYNGEE. The CDR3 has 15 amino acids.

The CDR3 sequence is CASSLPGGGNTEAFF. In nucleotides, the CDR3 is TGTGCCAGCAGCCTCCCAGGGGGTGGGAACACTGAAGCTTTCTTT. The chain has TRBV5-6 and TRBJ1-1, with 7 nucleotides matching TRBD1. Germline V CDR1 and CDR2: SGHDT, YYEEEE. V dropped 4 bases and J dropped 1; count of bases not matched to a gene: 7. The CDR3 has 15 residues.

CDR3 coding DNA: TGTGCCAGTGCCCAGCGAGGGGGCCTTAATGAAAAACTGTTTTTT. Protein sequence: CASAQRGGLNEKLFF. The V and J genes are TRBV19 and TRBJ1-4, with 7 bases that match TRBD1. The V gene end was trimmed by 8 bases and the J gene end by 4 bases; junction bases not matched to a gene: 10. Per the germline V gene, CDR1 is LNHDA and CDR2 is SQIVND (reference sequence). CDR3 size: 15 residues. Full variable domain (missing parts from reference TRBV19 and TRBJ1-4): DGGITQSPKYLFRKEGQNVTLSCEQNLNHDAMYWYRQDPGQGLRLIYYSQIVNDFQKGDIAEGYSVSREKKESFPLTVTSAQKNPTAFYLCASAQRGGLNEKLFFGSGTQLSVL.

The rearrangement links TRBV7-3 to TRBJ2-6; 9 nucleotides agree with TRBD1. The germline V gene encodes CDR1 SGHTA and CDR2 FQGTGA. V shed 1 base, J shed 1 base, and the junction held 5 bases outside the gene matches. The CDR3 runs to 18 residues. CDR3 amino acids: CASSLNTGGVSGANVLTF. The CDR3 DNA sequence: TGTGCCAGCAGCTTAAACACAGGGGGCGTTTCTGGGGCCAACGTCCTGACTTTC.

The CDR3 sequence is CASGLAGMNTGELFF. CDR3 sequence (DNA): TGTGCCAGCGGACTAGCGGGAATGAACACCGGGGAGCTGTTTTTT. This chain uses TRBV6-6 with TRBJ2-2, with 12 bases matching TRBD2. Trimming at V came to 8 bases and at J to 1 base, leaving 2 bases not matched to a gene. Per germline, CDR1 MNHNY and CDR2 SVGAGI (reference sequence). This CDR3 is 15 amino acids long.

The chain combines TRBV10-3 with TRBJ2-3, with TRBD2 identical over 9 bases. V lost 4 bases to trimming and J lost 2 bases; unmatched junction nucleotides: 7. The CDR3 contains 16 residues. The germline CDR1 and CDR2 sequences are ENHRY and SYGVKD. CDR3 DNA sequence: TGTGCCATCAGTGGAACTCTAGCGGGGTCCACAGATACGCAGTATTTT. It is translated as CAISGTLAGSTDTQYF.

The gene calls are TRBV4-1 and TRBJ2-7, with D perhaps matching TRBD1 (6 bases). Germline CDR1 and CDR2: MGHRA and YSYEKL. The V gene lost 0 bases and the J gene lost 0 bases, with 6 bases spanning the gap. The CDR3 is made up of 14 amino acids. This chain's CDR3 is CASSQEQGSYEQYF. For the CDR3, the DNA is TGCGCCAGCAGCCAAGAACAGGGCTCCTACGAGCAGTACTTC.

The V call is TRBV19, the J call TRBJ1-1; perhaps TRBD1 as D (5 bases). V was clipped by 8 bases and J by 1 base, with 17 bases between them. CDR3 length: 15 residues. Germline-derived CDR1 and CDR2 are LNHDA and SQIVND (reference sequence). CDR3 in DNA: TGTGCCAGTGGGCATCAGGGCGTAGGGAACACTGAAGCTTTCTTT. As protein: CASGHQGVGNTEAFF.

The chain couples TRBV18 to TRBJ2-7, with D possibly being TRBD2 (5 bases). Germline CDR1 reads KGHSH; CDR2 reads LQKENI. Trimming shortened V by 6 bases and J by 2 bases, and 11 bases separated the two germline ends. The CDR3 spans 13 residues. Written as DNA, the CDR3 is TGTGCCAGCTCCCCGGGAATAACCTACGAGCAGTACTTC. Protein product: CASSPGITYEQYF.

The chain uses TRBV2 and TRBJ2-1; D might be TRBD2 (5 bases). The germline V gene has CDR1 SNHLY and CDR2 FYNNEI. This CDR3 contains 12 residues. With 10 bases removed from V and 3 bases from J, the gap between germline ends came to 10 bases. DNA for the CDR3: TGTGCCATGGGAGCGGACTACAATGAGCAGTTCTTC. Amino acids: CAMGADYNEQFF. Variable domain in full (rest from reference TRBV2 and TRBJ2-1): EPEVTQTPSHQVTQMGQEVILRCVPISNHLYFYWYRQILGQKVEFLVSFYNNEISEKSEIFDDQFSVERPDGSNFTLKIRSTKLEDSAMYFCAMGADYNEQFFGPGTRLTVL.

The chain uses TRBV19 and TRBJ1-5; 7 positions match TRBD1. This CDR3 contains 13 residues. Germline values: CDR1 LNHDA, CDR2 SQIVND (reference sequence). The V segment lost 5 bases and the J segment 3 bases; nucleotides outside the gene matches: 1. The DNA of the CDR3 is TGTGCCAGTAGTGGGACAGCCAATCAGCCCCAGCATTTT. As protein: CASSGTANQPQHF. Full variable domain (remainder filled in from reference TRBV19 and TRBJ1-5): DGGITQSPKYLFRKEGQNVTLSCEQNLNHDAMYWYRQDPGQGLRLIYYSQIVNDFQKGDIAEGYSVSREKKESFPLTVTSAQKNPTAFYLCASSGTANQPQHFGDGTRLSIL.

This sequence joins TRBV3-1 (or the pseudogene TRBV3-2) and TRBJ2-7, with 7 bases lining up with TRBD1. Looked up from germline, CDR1 is LGHDT and CDR2 is YNNKEL (reference sequence). J gave up 1 base and V 3 bases, and 3 bases lay outside the gene matches. This CDR3 comprises 14 residues. The CDR3 spells CASSHGTVSYEQYF. CDR3 nucleotides: TGTGCCAGCAGCCACGGGACAGTTTCCTACGAGCAGTACTTC.

This clone came up once. The CDR3 DNA reads TGCGCCAGCAGCCAAGTATGGCAGGGTGAAGCTTTCTTT. Protein: CASSQVWQGEAFF. The chain couples TRBV4-1 to TRBJ1-1, with D possibly TRBD1 on 5 matching bases. The CDR3 runs to 13 residues. CDR1 and CDR2 from the germline V gene are MGHRA and YSYEKL. Trimming removed 1 base at V and 7 bases at J, with 10 bases between.

The chain combines TRBV11-2 with TRBJ2-5, with 8 bases lining up with TRBD2. Losses at the gene ends were 1 base for V and 2 bases for J; bases not matched to a gene: 12. The CDR3 contains 18 residues. Germline CDR1 is SGHAT and CDR2 is FQNNGV. In nucleotides, the CDR3 is TGTGCCAGCAGCTTAGGGTTTGTGGCTAGCGGGTTACAAGAGACCCAGTACTTC. This sequence encodes CASSLGFVASGLQETQYF.

The V call is TRBV7-3, the J call TRBJ2-6, with TRBD1 as a possible D gene (6 bases). This CDR3 has 17 amino acids. V gave up 2 bases and J gave up 4 bases, with 15 bases separating them. Germline V gene sequence: CDR1 SGHTA, CDR2 FQGTGA. The CDR3 here is CASSLGGPLGGANVLTF. CDR3 DNA sequence: TGTGCCAGCAGCTTAGGGGGCCCCTTAGGGGGGGCCAACGTCCTGACTTTC.

The rearrangement uses TRBV20-1 and TRBJ2-5; weak D call: TRBD2 (6 bases). Germline-derived CDR1 and CDR2 are DFQATT and SNEGSKA (reference sequence). Between the trimmed V and J ends, which lost 3 bases and 7 bases, there was a span of 15 bases. The CDR3 extends over 13 amino acids. The CDR3 reads CSASDPSARTQYF. Written as DNA, the CDR3 is TGCAGTGCTAGTGACCCTAGCGCAAGGACCCAGTACTTC.

The chain recombines TRBV19 with TRBJ1-1, with D uncertain. This CDR3 contains 13 residues. The germline CDR1 and CDR2 sequences are LNHDA and SQIVND (reference sequence). With 4 bases removed from V and 0 bases from J, the gap between germline ends came to 6 bases. In DNA form, the CDR3 reads TGTGCCAGTAGTAAGACTATGAACACTGAAGCTTTCTTT. This gives the protein CASSKTMNTEAFF.

There are a few counts of this clone. The rearrangement links TRBV30 to TRBJ2-1; D might be TRBD2 (6 bases). Germline V gene data show CDR1 as GTSNPN and CDR2 as SVGIG (reference sequence). CDR3 length: 13 amino acids. V gave up 0 bases and J gave up 8 bases, with 11 bases separating them. The CDR3 DNA reads TGTGCCTGGAGTGTCCTAGCGCTCCATGAGCAGTTCTTC. Amino acids: CAWSVLALHEQFF.

This chain links TRBV7-9 with TRBJ2-1, with 9 bases that match TRBD1. CDR1 is SEHNR and CDR2 is FQNEAQ in the germline V gene (reference sequence). The trim removed 5 bases at V and 7 bases at J, leaving 12 bases unmatched. There are 16 residues in the CDR3. CDR3 in amino acids: CASSQTDTGGRNEQFF. The CDR3 coding sequence is TGTGCCAGCAGCCAGACCGATACAGGGGGCCGAAATGAGCAGTTCTTC.

The chain is built from TRBV5-1 and TRBJ2-3, with D possibly TRBD1 on 5 matching bases. V was trimmed by 0 bases and J by 4 bases, leaving 6 bases between them. Germline V gene data show CDR1 as SGHRS and CDR2 as YFSETQ. The CDR3 is made up of 13 amino acids. The CDR3 sequence is CASSLEGSDTQYF. The CDR3 region has the DNA TGCGCCAGCAGCTTGGAGGGGTCAGATACGCAGTATTTT.